This record covers a single T cell receptor (beta chain). The sample comes from a study of blood T cell repertoires in COVID-19. This CDR3 spans 14 amino acids. The germline CDR1 and CDR2 sequences are SGHNT and YYREEE (reference sequence). The V gene lost 2 bases and the J gene lost 5 bases, with 11 bases spanning the gap. In the original workflow: Amplification of reference gene primers provided the estimated nucleated cell counts. The table came from immunoSEQ multiplex PCR; TCRdb's copy has only in-frame clones and leaves some out. Clone size and the V and J calls come from that table; the DNA yielded D and trimming. Of roughly 200,000 clones in the sample, 65% to 90% were seen once.

Material: PBMCs or T cells enriched from blood (not recorded which). V is TRBV5-4 and J is TRBJ1-5; D might be TRBD1 (5 bases). The clonotype was recovered from a woman aged 60-75 years with acute COVID-19. The CDR3 nucleotides are TGTGCCAGCAGCTTCTCCAGGGAGGATCAGCCCCAGCATTTT. It encodes CASSFSREDQPQHF.